This T cell receptor (beta chain) was sequenced for a study of CD4 and CD8 cells across lung adenocarcinoma regions. Samples came from patients with localized non-small cell lung adenocarcinoma. A single record per CDR3 protein comes from TCRdb applying MiXCR to the PCR reads. The data hold around 3,600 distinct CDR3 sequences, with 55% to 70% observed a single time. Sequenced material: CD4+ T cells from the margin of a lung tumor. This sequence originates from a male donor with lung adenocarcinoma. The CD4 and CD8 labels of this study may be unreliable.

DNA for the CDR3: TGTGCCAGCAGTGTGACTAGCGGGAGTGCAGCCCAGTTCTTC. It specifies CASSVTSGSAAQFF. V gene TRBV6-1 combines with J gene TRBJ2-1; TRBD2 matches 12 bases. Trimming removed 4 bases from V and 13 bases from J; junction bases left unmatched: 8. The CDR3 has 14 amino acids. CDR1 MNHNS and CDR2 SASEGT come from the germline V gene.